The source of this T cell receptor beta chain is a study of Ad26.COV2.S vaccination and SARS-CoV-2 variants. CDR3 size: 18 residues. Germline values: CDR1 KGHDR, CDR2 SFDVKD. V lost 1 base and J 3 bases, leaving 20 bases between the germline ends. Treatment denoted: roughly 19 received Ad26.COV2.S at low or high dose, single or two shots; about 5 received placebo; per-sample allocation not given. Samples were taken on day 63 after the first vaccine or placebo injection. Broader study findings: Breadth of non-spike TCRs did not differ between vaccinees and placebo recipients.

Sequencing used immunoSEQ multiplex PCR; TCRdb keeps in-frame clones, though not all of them. The sample has some 400,000 clones, about 88% seen once; the top ten hold under 2%. The table lists this clone with a few counts. Its matching antigen is unknown. The specimen was peripheral blood, collected in a trial of Ad26.COV2.S vaccine versus placebo. The sequence came from a person between 18 and 59 years old who received the Ad26.COV2.S COVID-19 vaccine or a placebo. The V and J genes are TRBV24-1 and TRBJ1-1; tentative D call: TRBD1 (6 bases). CDR3 sequence reads: CATSDLGSSRGGDTEAFF. CDR3 sequence (DNA): TGTGCCACCAGTGATTTAGGAAGCAGTCGAGGGGGGGACACTGAAGCTTTCTTT.